This T cell receptor (beta chain) was sequenced in a study of cytomegalovirus exposure and HLA in healthy donors. Amplification used 60 Vbeta primers and 13 Jbeta primers. The method was immunoSEQ multiplex PCR; TCRdb's version includes in-frame clones alone and lacks a portion of them. Found here are fewer than 150,000 clones, 70% to 85% of them singletons; the top ten hold around a tenth. Trimming removed 3 bases from V and 5 bases from J; junction bases left unmatched: 1. This CDR3 contains 13 residues. Germline V gives CDR1 SGHNT, CDR2 YENEEA. The sequencing input was PBMCs. The V gene is TRBV11-3, the J gene TRBJ2-1, with TRBD1 matching 7 bases. The receptor was derived from a woman in her fifties or sixties in good health and CMV-seropositive. CDR3 in DNA: TGTGCCAGCAGCTTGGGACAGAACAATGAGCAGTTCTTC. It is translated as CASSLGQNNEQFF.